One and the same sample provided the 19 T cell receptor beta chains below, sequenced in a study of cytomegalovirus exposure and HLA in healthy donors (dated by TCRdb to 2016 to 2017). Libraries were constructed by the immunoSEQ multiplex PCR assay. For the multiplex PCR, a mixture combining 60 forward primers for TCR Vbeta segments and 13 reverse primers for TCR Jbeta segments was used. Drawn from immuneACCESS, this table holds only the in-frame rearrangements with V and J called that TCRdb kept. Clones are partly lost; checked studies trace under half to an unresolved V gene and leave the rest unexplained. The sample's records list about 130,000 clones. The ten largest clonotypes hold around 2.7% of the sample. Sequenced: PBMCs. These receptors were obtained from a man aged 25 to 45 in good health and CMV-seronegative.

V gene TRBV7-3 combines with J gene TRBJ2-1, with D possibly being TRBD1 (6 bases). Germline V gene data show CDR1 as SGHTA and CDR2 as FQGTGA. The CDR3 is made up of 17 amino acids. V was trimmed by 5 bases and J by 8 bases, leaving 25 bases between them. The CDR3 DNA reads as TGTGCCAGCAGCCTCCGGGGCCGGGACAATCCTCCCGATGAGCAGTTCTTC. Translating gives CASSLRGRDNPPDEQFF.

V gene TRBV7-9 combines with J gene TRBJ1-1; 7 bases align to TRBD1. The V and J ends lost 5 bases and 4 bases, in that order; junction bases with no gene match: 10. The length of the CDR3 is 15 residues. CDR1 and CDR2 (germline): SEHNR, FQNEAQ (reference sequence). The CDR3 DNA follows: TGTGCCAGCAGCCCTAGAGAGGCAGGGGGCACTGAAGCTTTCTTT. This encodes CASSPREAGGTEAFF.

This sequence joins TRBV7-9 and TRBJ2-1, with 9 bases identical to TRBD2. The trim removed 5 bases at V and 8 bases at J, leaving 19 bases unmatched. CDR1 is SEHNR, CDR2 FQNEAQ, per germline (reference sequence). CDR3 length: 18 residues. In DNA form, the CDR3 reads TGTGCCAGCAGCCCCGGGGGGGTCAACCTCGTAGCGGGAGATGAGCAGTTCTTC. Its translation: CASSPGGVNLVAGDEQFF. The complete variable domain, with remaining parts taken from reference TRBV7-9 and TRBJ2-1, reads DTGVSQNPRHKITKRGQNVTFRCDPISEHNRLYWYRQTLGQGPEFLTYFQNEAQLEKSRLLSDRFSAERPKGSFSTLEIQRTEQGDSAMYLCASSPGGVNLVAGDEQFFGPGTRLTVL.

The J gene is TRBJ2-1, the V gene TRBV19, with 8 bases fitting TRBD1. The germline gives CDR1 LNHDA, CDR2 SQIVND (reference sequence). The trim removed 4 bases at V and 8 bases at J, leaving 25 bases unmatched. The CDR3 runs 20 residues. The chain's CDR3 is CASSTNPATSTGGGFDEQFF. Written as DNA, the CDR3 is TGTGCCAGTAGTACGAACCCCGCAACGTCAACAGGGGGTGGTTTTGATGAGCAGTTCTTC.

Comment on this clone: One end of the junction does not line up with germline, which may come from a read error. The chain couples TRBV7-9 to TRBJ1-1; maybe TRBD1 (6 bases). CDR1 and CDR2 from the germline V gene are SEHNR and FQNEAQ (reference sequence). This CDR3 is 13 amino acids long. The CDR3 is CASTLTGNSEAFF. CDR3 in DNA: TGTGCCAGCACCCTTACAGGGAACAGTGAAGCTTTCTTT.

This chain connects TRBV7-9 to TRBJ1-1; D remains unclear. V was cut by 1 base and J by 1 base, with 7 bases left in between. The CDR3 covers 14 residues. The V gene's germline CDR1 is SEHNR and CDR2 FQNEAQ (reference sequence). CDR3 DNA: TGTGCCAGCAGCTTAGACAGACCGAACACTGAAGCTTTCTTT. It translates to CASSLDRPNTEAFF.

The chain couples TRBV27 to TRBJ1-2; no reliable D call. The CDR3 is made up of 13 amino acids. V lost 4 bases and J 4 bases, leaving 10 bases between the germline ends. The V gene's germline CDR1 is MNHEY and CDR2 SMNVEV (reference sequence). As DNA, the CDR3 is TGTGCCAGCAGTTGGGGAGGAAGCTATGGCTACACCTTC. It yields the protein CASSWGGSYGYTF.

The chain uses TRBV10-3 and TRBJ2-5, with 13 bases identical to TRBD2. The germline V gene encodes CDR1 ENHRY and CDR2 SYGVKD. The CDR3 length is 16 residues. Losses at the gene ends were 4 bases for V and 5 bases for J; bases not matched to a gene: 7. This CDR3 is CAISGAGLAGSETQYF. The CDR3 nucleotides read TGTGCCATCAGTGGAGCGGGACTAGCGGGATCGGAGACCCAGTACTTC.

V is TRBV9 and J is TRBJ2-1, with D possibly being TRBD2 (6 bases). The ends were cut back, 0 bases at V and 6 bases at J, with 16 bases in the middle. Germline CDR1 reads SGDLS; CDR2 reads YYNGEE. The length of the CDR3 is 16 residues. CDR3 in amino acids: CASSVEGSGPFNEQFF. CDR3 DNA sequence: TGTGCCAGCAGCGTAGAGGGTAGCGGCCCCTTCAATGAGCAGTTCTTC.

V gene TRBV5-6 combines with J gene TRBJ2-3; D remains ambiguous. V dropped 7 bases and J dropped 2 bases, with 11 bases sitting between them. Germline lookup yields CDR1 SGHDT and CDR2 YYEEEE. The CDR3 runs to 13 residues. Written as DNA, the CDR3 is TGTGCCAGCTCTGGAGCCTTCACAGATACGCAGTATTTT. It translates to CASSGAFTDTQYF.

The genes are TRBV5-1 and TRBJ1-2; perhaps TRBD1 as D (6 bases). Deletions cut 0 bases from V and 1 base from J, with 10 bases between. In germline, CDR1 is SGHRS, CDR2 YFSETQ. This CDR3 comprises 15 residues. The CDR3 DNA follows: TGCGCCAGCAGCTTGGACAGGGCACTTAACTATGGCTACACCTTC. Translated: CASSLDRALNYGYTF.

The chain recombines TRBV7-9 with TRBJ2-1; no reliable D call. The CDR3 runs 14 residues. The germline CDR1 and CDR2 sequences are SEHNR and FQNEAQ (reference sequence). Trimming took off 2 bases at V and 6 bases at J, with 11 bases between the two ends. CDR3 nucleotide sequence: TGTGCCAGCAGCTTATTCCGCGGTCCCAATGAGCAGTTCTTC. Encoded protein: CASSLFRGPNEQFF.

The chain links TRBV5-1 to TRBJ1-2; TRBD1 is a possible D gene (5 bases). Trimming took 2 bases from V and 3 from J, leaving 11 bases between them. Germline V gene lookup returns CDR1 SGHRS and CDR2 YFSETQ. The CDR3 runs 14 residues. The CDR3 bases are TGCGCCAGCAGCTTTTCAACAGGAGACTATGGCTACACCTTC. This codes for CASSFSTGDYGYTF.

The chain joins TRBV4-2 to TRBJ2-6; D perhaps matches TRBD2 (5 bases). This CDR3 contains 18 residues. Looked up from germline, CDR1 is LGHNA and CDR2 is YNFKEQ. V was trimmed by 4 bases and J by 0 bases, leaving 16 bases between them. The CDR3 sequence is CASSPPRGKSSGANVLTF. As DNA, the CDR3 is TGTGCCAGCAGCCCTCCGCGAGGGAAGAGCTCTGGGGCCAACGTCCTGACTTTC.

The chain recombines TRBV5-4 with TRBJ2-1; 11 bases agree with TRBD2. CDR3 length: 15 amino acids. Per germline, CDR1 SGHNT and CDR2 YYREEE (reference sequence). After removal of 4 bases from V and 4 bases from J, the junction contained 4 bases not matched to a gene. Here the CDR3 reads CASSTLAGAYNEQFF. CDR3 bases: TGTGCCAGCAGCACACTAGCGGGAGCGTACAATGAGCAGTTCTTC.

This chain links TRBV6-5 with TRBJ2-7; 8 bases fit TRBD1. Trimming at V came to 7 bases and at J to 5 bases, leaving 10 bases not matched to a gene. The length of the CDR3 is 14 residues. Germline V gene data show CDR1 as MNHEY and CDR2 as SVGAGI. CDR3 nucleotide sequence: TGTGCCAGCACCAAACCGGGACAGGTCGACGAGCAGTACTTC. Encoded protein: CASTKPGQVDEQYF.

V is TRBV12-5 and J is TRBJ2-7, with D hard to call. V was clipped by 1 base and J by 9 bases, with 10 bases between them. The CDR3 consists of 12 residues. Per the germline V gene, CDR1 is LGHNT and CDR2 is FRNRAP. The CDR3 region is CASGLDSRRQYF. CDR3 nucleotides: TGTGCTAGTGGTTTGGACTCTCGGAGGCAGTACTTC.

This chain connects TRBV2 to TRBJ1-2, with 8 bases matching TRBD1. The germline CDR1 and CDR2 sequences are SNHLY and FYNNEI. The CDR3 totals 14 residues. The V segment lost 6 bases and the J segment 6 bases; nucleotides outside the gene matches: 9. CDR3 DNA: TGTGCCAGCAGCGACGCGACAGGGGCTGATGGCTACACCTTC. This sequence encodes CASSDATGADGYTF. Full variable domain (outside the CDR3, taken from reference TRBV2 and TRBJ1-2): EPEVTQTPSHQVTQMGQEVILRCVPISNHLYFYWYRQILGQKVEFLVSFYNNEISEKSEIFDDQFSVERPDGSNFTLKIRSTKLEDSAMYFCASSDATGADGYTFGSGTRLTVV.

The chain uses TRBV5-1 and TRBJ2-7; 7 nucleotides match TRBD2. V lost 1 base, J lost 7 bases, and 5 bases stayed unmatched. CDR1 is SGHRS and CDR2 is YFSETQ in the germline V gene. The CDR3 contains 13 residues. The CDR3 is CASSLISGNEQYF. CDR3 sequence (DNA): TGCGCCAGCAGCTTGATCAGCGGGAATGAGCAGTACTTC.